This T cell receptor beta chain was recorded in a study of blood T cell repertoires in COVID-19. At the level of the study: Sources were T cells, B-cell-depleted T cells, or PBMCs; the material itself was cDNA or gDNA.

As concerns this clone: This sample includes further DNA sequences coding for the same CDR3.

The authors' processing: Scientists estimated how many nucleated cells there were by amplifying reference gene primers. Sequencing was performed with immunoSEQ multiplex PCR; in TCRdb, only in-frame clones are kept and a portion is missing. The V and J calls and clone size are taken from that table; D and trimming were inferred from the DNA. This table holds about 670,000 clones, around 89% found once. Trimming took 1 base from V and 5 from J, leaving 4 bases between them. The CDR3 has 12 amino acids. The origin of this receptor is a woman aged 18-29 years with acute or convalescent COVID-19. The source material was peripheral blood. The V and J genes are TRBV12-3 or TRBV12-4 and TRBJ2-3; D not resolved. The CDR3 loop is CASSLVRDTQYF. CDR3 nucleotides: TGTGCCAGCAGTTTAGTGAGAGATACGCAGTATTTT.